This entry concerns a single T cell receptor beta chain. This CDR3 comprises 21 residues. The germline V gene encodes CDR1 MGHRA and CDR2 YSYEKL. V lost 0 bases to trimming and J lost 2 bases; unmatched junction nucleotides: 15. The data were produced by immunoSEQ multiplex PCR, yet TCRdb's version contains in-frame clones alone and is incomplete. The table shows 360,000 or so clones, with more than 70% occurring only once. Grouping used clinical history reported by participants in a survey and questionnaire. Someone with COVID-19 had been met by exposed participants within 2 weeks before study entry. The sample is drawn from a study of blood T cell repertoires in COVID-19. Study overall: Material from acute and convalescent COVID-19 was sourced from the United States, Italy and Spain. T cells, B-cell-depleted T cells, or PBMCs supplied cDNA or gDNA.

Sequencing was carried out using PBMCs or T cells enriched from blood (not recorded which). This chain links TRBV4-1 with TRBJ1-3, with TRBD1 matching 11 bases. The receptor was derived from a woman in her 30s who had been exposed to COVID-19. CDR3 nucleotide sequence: TGCGCCAGCAGCCAAGATCTTCCGGACAGGGGGCGCTGGGCGGCTGGAAACACCATATATTTT. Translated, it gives CASSQDLPDRGRWAAGNTIYF.